The 12 T cell receptor beta chains given below trace back to one sample, sequenced in a study of cytomegalovirus exposure and HLA in healthy donors. In the PCR, 60 Vbeta and 13 Jbeta primers were used. The data were produced by immunoSEQ multiplex PCR, yet TCRdb's version contains in-frame clones alone and is incomplete. The sample has some 150,000 clones, about 76% seen once. The specimen was PBMCs. All receptors derive from a woman between 35 and 50 years old in good health and CMV-seronegative.

The rearrangement joins TRBV5-1 to TRBJ1-2; 7 nucleotides agree with TRBD1. The CDR3 contains 15 residues. Trimming cost V 0 bases and J 0 bases; bases outside gene matches: 2. Per the germline V gene, CDR1 is SGHRS and CDR2 is YFSETQ. CDR3 loop: CASSLGTGSNYGYTF. Here the CDR3 DNA reads TGCGCCAGCAGCTTGGGGACAGGATCTAACTATGGCTACACCTTC.

The chain uses TRBV2 and TRBJ1-3, with TRBD1 matching 12 bases. The length of the CDR3 is 21 residues. The V and J ends lost 3 bases and 4 bases, in that order; junction bases with no gene match: 19. CDR1 and CDR2 (germline): SNHLY, FYNNEI. CDR3 nucleotides: TGTGCCAGCAGTGAGAGATCTGGGACAGGGGGCTTTCAGGCGGGAGGAAACACCATATATTTT. Its translation: CASSERSGTGGFQAGGNTIYF.

V and J are TRBV9 and TRBJ1-4; tentative D call: TRBD1 (5 bases). Trimming cost V 0 bases and J 0 bases, with 6 bases left between them. The CDR3 consists of 15 residues. Germline CDR1 is SGDLS and CDR2 is YYNGEE. The CDR3 region is CASSVGQTTNEKLFF. In DNA, the CDR3 is TGTGCCAGCAGCGTAGGACAGACAACTAATGAAAAACTGTTTTTT.

V gene TRBV5-5 combines with J gene TRBJ1-6; D is unresolved. CDR3 length: 15 amino acids. CDR1 is SGHKS and CDR2 is YYEKEE in the germline V gene (reference sequence). The V end lost 4 bases, the J end lost 8 bases, and 16 bases lay between the germline ends. CDR3 sequence (DNA): TGTGCCAGCAGCCCCGTCGCAGACTTGTATTCACCCCTCCACTTT. This sequence encodes CASSPVADLYSPLHF.

This sequence joins TRBV6-5 and TRBJ2-5, with D possibly TRBD1 on 6 matching bases. The CDR3 totals 13 residues. V lost 4 bases to trimming and J lost 3 bases, with 9 bases between them. Germline V gene sequence: CDR1 MNHEY, CDR2 SVGAGI. CDR3 bases: TGTGCCAGCAGTTCCAAGGGGGAAGAGACCCAGTACTTC. As protein: CASSSKGEETQYF.

The chain employs TRBV5-6 and TRBJ2-2; TRBD1 matches 8 bases. In germline, CDR1 is SGHDT, CDR2 YYEEEE. The V segment lost 2 bases and the J segment 4 bases; nucleotides outside the gene matches: 4. The CDR3 runs to 15 residues. The CDR3 is CASSFRGRVTGELFF. The CDR3 DNA reads TGTGCCAGCAGCTTCAGGGGGCGTGTCACCGGGGAGCTGTTTTTT.

This clone was recorded once. The chain has TRBV4-1 and TRBJ1-5; D call uncertain. This CDR3 has 17 residues. CDR1 and CDR2 from the germline V gene are MGHRA and YSYEKL. The germline V and J ends were trimmed by 1 base and 2 bases, with 15 bases remaining between them. The CDR3 sequence is CASSQGVTSRGNQPQHF. CDR3 in DNA: TGCGCCAGCAGCCAAGGCGTGACGAGTCGGGGCAATCAGCCCCAGCATTTT.

The chain is built from TRBV18 and TRBJ1-1; 9 nucleotides line up with TRBD1. Looked up from germline, CDR1 is KGHSH and CDR2 is LQKENI. Germline trimming cut 2 bases from V and 3 bases from J; bases unmatched to any gene: 4. The CDR3 is 15 amino acids. CDR3 in amino acids: CASSPATGGDTEAFF. The CDR3 nucleotides read TGTGCCAGCTCACCAGCGACAGGGGGGGACACTGAAGCTTTCTTT.

J is TRBJ1-1 and V is TRBV2; no reliable D call. The CDR3 contains 13 residues. V was shortened by 5 bases and J by 0 bases, with 7 bases between the two germline ends. The germline V gene encodes CDR1 SNHLY and CDR2 FYNNEI. CDR3 sequence reads: CASSSEVNTEAFF. CDR3 nucleotides: TGTGCCAGCAGTTCGGAGGTGAACACTGAAGCTTTCTTT.

CDR3 sequence reads: CASSPRPQGALGANVLTF. The CDR3 DNA reads as TGTGCCAGCAGCCCCCGCCCACAGGGGGCGCTTGGGGCCAACGTCCTGACTTTC. The rearrangement uses TRBV7-3 and TRBJ2-6; 9 bases are a match to TRBD1. Germline V gene data show CDR1 as SGHTA and CDR2 as FQGTGA. Germline trimming cut 5 bases from V and 3 bases from J; bases unmatched to any gene: 11. The CDR3 runs 18 residues.

The chain combines TRBV6-5 with TRBJ1-4; perhaps TRBD1 as D (6 bases). Germline CDR1 and CDR2: MNHEY and SVGAGI. The CDR3 runs to 13 residues. The ends were cut back, 6 bases at V and 4 bases at J, with 9 bases in the middle. The chain's CDR3 is CASRLDSNEKLFF. CDR3 coding DNA: TGTGCCAGCAGATTGGACAGTAATGAAAAACTGTTTTTT.

The chain employs TRBV10-3 and TRBJ1-5, with TRBD1 identical over 7 bases. V was pared by 4 bases and J by 4 bases, with 4 bases of the junction left unmatched. The CDR3 loop spans 14 amino acids. Looked up from germline, CDR1 is ENHRY and CDR2 is SYGVKD. This CDR3 reads CAISGGQSNQPQHF. As DNA, the CDR3 is TGTGCCATCAGTGGGGGACAGTCAAATCAGCCCCAGCATTTT.